What follows are 9 T cell receptor beta chains derived from one specimen sequenced in a study of shared T cell receptors in the human thymus. The table came from immunoSEQ multiplex PCR; TCRdb's copy has only in-frame clones and leaves some out. The sample consists of more than 550,000 clones, approximately 83% of them appearing once. The sample was also reused in another study, on human thymus T cells.

Source material: thymocytes. The receptor source for this set is a girl less than two years old with a congenital heart defect.

V usage is TRBV5-1 and J usage is TRBJ2-7; 10 bases map to TRBD1. Germline V gives CDR1 SGHRS, CDR2 YFSETQ. V lost 0 bases to trimming and J lost 1 base; unmatched junction nucleotides: 7. The CDR3 loop spans 17 amino acids. CDR3 protein: CASSLGDRGRPSYEQYF. CDR3 in DNA: TGCGCCAGCAGCTTGGGCGACAGGGGGCGACCTTCCTACGAGCAGTACTTC.

V is TRBV19 and J is TRBJ2-1, with TRBD2 as a possible D gene (7 bases). Germline V gene data show CDR1 as LNHDA and CDR2 as SQIVND (reference sequence). The CDR3 is 14 residues long. Trimming removed 10 bases at V and 4 bases at J, with 17 bases between. The CDR3 nucleotides are TGTGCCACCCATTTGGGGGGGCTATACAATGAGCAGTTCTTC. Translated: CATHLGGLYNEQFF.

This clone was picked up one time. V and J are TRBV4-3 and TRBJ1-2; weak D call: TRBD1 (5 bases). This CDR3 spans 19 amino acids. Deletions cut 0 bases from V and 5 bases from J, with 25 bases between. Germline V gene data show CDR1 as LGHNA and CDR2 as YSLEER. CDR3 DNA sequence: TGCGCCAGCAGCCAAGAAGGAGGGGACTCCACTAACAACCATTATGGCTACACCTTC. Protein sequence: CASSQEGGDSTNNHYGYTF.

This rearrangement joins TRBV2 to TRBJ1-5; tentatively, D is TRBD1 (5 bases). V was clipped by 6 bases and J by 5 bases, with 11 bases between them. CDR1 and CDR2 (germline): SNHLY, FYNNEI. The CDR3 covers 13 residues. Here the CDR3 reads CASRSRRDQPQHF. The CDR3 region has the DNA TGTGCCAGCAGGAGTCGCAGGGATCAGCCCCAGCATTTT.

The chain is built from TRBV6-6 and TRBJ2-5; no clear D. The V end lost 4 bases, the J end lost 7 bases, and 16 bases lay between the germline ends. Per the germline V gene, CDR1 is MNHNY and CDR2 is SVGAGI (reference sequence). This CDR3 region has 14 residues. This CDR3 is CASSSLLHLGTQYF. CDR3 DNA sequence: TGTGCCAGCAGTTCCCTACTCCATCTAGGGACCCAGTACTTC.

The gene calls are TRBV7-6 and TRBJ2-2; D possibly corresponds to TRBD2 (6 bases). Trimming took 4 bases from V and 6 from J, leaving 18 bases between them. The CDR3 runs 16 residues. CDR1 is SGHVS and CDR2 is FNYEAQ in the germline V gene. CDR3 bases: TGTGCCAGCAGCTCCCTGAGGAGGGAATTTGCCGGGGAGCTGTTTTTT. It specifies CASSSLRREFAGELFF.

The sample holds a few counts of this clone. The V gene is TRBV28, the J gene TRBJ2-7; a weak D match, TRBD1 (5 bases). The V and J ends lost 6 bases and 6 bases respectively, with 27 bases between them. This CDR3 spans 17 amino acids. CDR1 is MDHEN and CDR2 is SYDVKM in the germline V gene. The CDR3 DNA follows: TGTGCCAGCAGCCTACTCAGGACGGCCAAACTAAGGGGCGAGCAGTACTTC. It yields the protein CASSLLRTAKLRGEQYF. The full variable domain, with the rest looked up from reference TRBV28 and TRBJ2-7, is DVKVTQSSRYLVKRTGEKVFLECVQDMDHENMFWYRQDPGLGLRLIYFSYDVKMKEKGDIPEGYSVSREKKERFSLILESASTNQTSMYLCASSLLRTAKLRGEQYFGPGTRLTVT.

V usage is TRBV5-1 and J usage is TRBJ1-6, with D tentatively TRBD1 (5 bases). V was shortened by 0 bases and J by 0 bases, with 16 bases between the two germline ends. In germline, CDR1 is SGHRS, CDR2 YFSETQ. CDR3 size: 19 residues. The CDR3 DNA reads as TGCGCCAGCAGCTTGGGTTACGGGCGGGGCAGCTCCTATAATTCACCCCTCCACTTT. Residues: CASSLGYGRGSSYNSPLHF.

CDR3 amino acids: CASSLVPGGGKLVTEAFF. DNA for the CDR3: TGTGCCAGCAGCTTGGTACCAGGGGGCGGGAAATTAGTCACTGAAGCTTTCTTT. V is TRBV5-4 and J is TRBJ1-1; TRBD1 matches 8 bases. Trimming cost V 0 bases and J 4 bases; bases outside gene matches: 14. The germline gives CDR1 SGHNT, CDR2 YYREEE (reference sequence). This CDR3 has 18 residues. Full variable domain (remainder filled in from reference TRBV5-4 and TRBJ1-1): ETGVTQSPTHLIKTRGQQVTLRCSSQSGHNTVSWYQQALGQGPQFIFQYYREEENGRGNFPPRFSGLQFPNYSSELNVNALELDDSALYLCASSLVPGGGKLVTEAFFGQGTRLTVV.